This T cell receptor (beta chain) was sequenced in a study of T cells after yellow fever vaccination (dated by TCRdb to between 2017 and 2020). Study-level background: The SMART-Seq v4 Ultra Low Input RNA kit was used to prepare libraries from fractions with low cell numbers. Bulk TCR alpha and beta repertoires were sequenced longitudinally to track T-cell clones before and after primary and booster YFV17D yellow fever vaccination. Two healthy male donors, one aged 18 to 29 and one aged 30 to 40 years, made up the cohort. Blood was drawn at multiple timepoints before and after primary and secondary immunization, with bulk PBMC replicates and cell subsets isolated. General findings and caveats noted by the study authors: Computational filtering was required because FACS-sorted repertoires could contain abundant contaminating clonotypes from the bulk population. Most clones expanded after primary vaccination (almost 97% of CD4 and about 85% of CD8) were re-detected after the booster, suggesting that broad memory maintenance occurred. Because only a couple of donors were included in the study, the extent to which the findings can be generalized is limited. A small fraction of clonotypes appeared in both the CD4 and CD8 compartments, likely as a result of convergent recombination. The secondary T-cell response was found to be weaker but faster than the primary response, with a peak reached on day 5 rather than on day 15.

This clonotype was picked up a small number of times. Which antigen it targets is not known. No base quality values were provided; no much bigger clone lies one nucleotide off. The treatment or condition label for this specimen denotes: live attenuated yellow fever vaccine strain. PBMCs were isolated from peripheral blood using a standard Ficoll-Paque protocol. Dynabeads CD4 and CD8 positive selection kits were used to isolate CD4 and CD8 T-cell fractions. RNA was extracted with TriZol from bulk PBMCs, CD4 and CD8 fractions, and dextramer-positive and dextramer-negative fractions. TCR cDNA was synthesized by 5'RACE template switching, through which a universal primer site and unique molecular identifiers were introduced. Priming of cDNA synthesis was performed from both the TCR alpha and TCR beta constant segments. Libraries were amplified in two PCR steps, with sample barcodes and sequencing adapters added in the second step. Libraries were sequenced on Illumina HiSeq 2500 (2x100 bp) or NovaSeq (2x150 bp). As for how the authors treated the data: Demultiplexing of reads and collapsing into UMI consensus sequences were performed with MIGEC, and V(D)J alignment was carried out with MiXCR. Clonotypes responding to the vaccine were identified with edgeR on replicate PBMC samples, with the criteria of FDR below 0.01 and a log2 fold change above 5 up to day 15. Each bulk clonotype received a CD4 or CD8 identity based on whether the sequenced CD4 or CD8 repertoire contained that clonotype at higher abundance. The public sequencing data were trimmed at Q25 with fastp and processed into clonotypes with MiXCR by TCRdb, which kept only in-frame beta chains. Each record represents a unique CDR3 protein, reported with the most common genes and DNA among its rows. Here the V and J calls rest on TCRdb's processing, not on the authors' analysis. The sample profile shows over 150,000 distinct CDR3 sequences; 6.2% of them were found once. Clones ranked in the top ten supply about 2.7% of the sample.

This sample comprised CD4+ T cells sorted from PBMCs, obtained on the day of the first yellow fever vaccination. This TCR was sampled from a man aged 18 to 29 who received the YFV17D yellow fever vaccine.

Read as DNA, the sequence is TGTGCCAGCAGTCTCCTCGGGACTGCTGGCTACACCTTC. Its protein reads: CASSLLGTAGYTF. The chain employs TRBV6-2 or TRBV6-3 and TRBJ1-2, with TRBD1 as a weak D call on 5 bases. Trimming removed 5 bases from V and 7 bases from J, leaving 14 bases between the germline ends. The CDR3 has 13 amino acids, counting the end cysteine and phenylalanine. The kept DNA is CDR3 alone, 39 bases in frame from the first base. CDR1 and CDR2 are read off the germline V gene as MNHEY and SVGEGT.